This entry lists 5 T cell receptor beta chains sequenced from one sample in a study of cytomegalovirus exposure and HLA in healthy donors. PCR involved 60 Vbeta and 13 Jbeta primers. Sequencing was performed with immunoSEQ multiplex PCR; in TCRdb, only in-frame clones are kept and a portion is missing. The sample shows some 220,000 clones, roughly 78% of them seen only once. Sequences were obtained from PBMCs. These receptor sequences come from a boy aged 10-17 years in good health and CMV-seronegative.

V and J are TRBV30 and TRBJ1-2; tentatively, D is TRBD1 (6 bases). The V end was cut by 4 bases, the J end by 3 bases, with 12 bases between. The germline gives CDR1 GTSNPN, CDR2 SVGIG (reference sequence). The CDR3 contains 13 residues. CDR3 protein: CAWTDRAHYGYTF. CDR3 DNA: TGTGCCTGGACGGACAGAGCCCACTATGGCTACACCTTC.

There are a few counts of this clone. V is TRBV19 and J is TRBJ2-7, with TRBD1 identical over 9 bases. V shed 0 bases and J 4 bases; nucleotides not matched to a gene: 7. The CDR3 loop spans 16 amino acids. Germline V gives CDR1 LNHDA, CDR2 SQIVND (reference sequence). Here the CDR3 reads CASSIDWTGEGYEQYF. DNA of the CDR3: TGTGCCAGTAGTATAGACTGGACAGGGGAAGGGTACGAGCAGTACTTC. Looking up the rest from reference TRBV19 and TRBJ2-7 gives the full variable domain: DGGITQSPKYLFRKEGQNVTLSCEQNLNHDAMYWYRQDPGQGLRLIYYSQIVNDFQKGDIAEGYSVSREKKESFPLTVTSAQKNPTAFYLCASSIDWTGEGYEQYFGPGTRLTVT.

This chain joins TRBV7-9 and TRBJ1-2, with D possibly matching TRBD1 (6 bases). V shed 4 bases and J shed 8 bases, with 11 bases lying between them. In germline, CDR1 is SEHNR, CDR2 FQNEAQ (reference sequence). The CDR3 totals 12 residues. The DNA of the CDR3 is TGTGCCAGCAGCTCCAACAGGGTGGGCTACACCTTC. Protein product: CASSSNRVGYTF.

This chain links TRBV2 with TRBJ1-2; D is uncertain. CDR3 length: 13 residues. Germline values: CDR1 SNHLY, CDR2 FYNNEI. Trimming left V 6 bases short and J 7 bases short, with 15 bases between. The CDR3 sequence is CASRETPSFGYTF. The CDR3 DNA reads as TGTGCCAGCAGAGAGACACCTTCCTTTGGCTACACCTTC.

The rearrangement links TRBV18 to TRBJ2-7; tentatively, D is TRBD2 (6 bases). The CDR3 spans 15 residues. Trimming cost V 3 bases and J 2 bases, with 14 bases left between them. Germline V CDR1 and CDR2: KGHSH, LQKENI. In nucleotides, the CDR3 is TGTGCCAGCTCACCCTCCCCTAGCGCTGCCTACGAGCAGTACTTC. It is translated as CASSPSPSAAYEQYF.